One and the same sample provided the 15 T cell receptor beta chains below, sequenced in a study of blood T cell repertoires in COVID-19. The repertoire was sequenced with immunoSEQ multiplex PCR; TCRdb's copy has only in-frame clones and lacks some. Among about 160,000 clones listed, about 82% were seen once. Sequenced input: peripheral blood. Receptor source: a man aged 45-65 years with active or convalescent COVID-19.

This clone was recorded once. The chain recombines TRBV19 with TRBJ1-6; no definite D call. The CDR3 loop spans 15 amino acids. Trimming left V 2 bases short and J 5 bases short, with 10 bases between. Germline V gene data show CDR1 as LNHDA and CDR2 as SQIVND (reference sequence). As DNA, the CDR3 is TGTGCCAGTAGTATACAGGCCATTGATAATTCACCCCTCCACTTT. Its translation is CASSIQAIDNSPLHF.

The J gene is TRBJ2-7, the V gene TRBV7-2; tentatively, D is TRBD1 (6 bases). The V and J ends lost 4 bases and 7 bases respectively, with 26 bases between them. The CDR3 has 17 amino acids. Germline loops: CDR1 SGHTA, CDR2 FQGNSA. The CDR3 region has the DNA TGTGCCAGCAGCTCGAGGTGGGGGCTAGTTAATACGCGGGAGCAGTACTTC. It yields the protein CASSSRWGLVNTREQYF.

The chain uses TRBV7-2 and TRBJ2-7, with TRBD2 matching 16 bases. The germline V gene encodes CDR1 SGHTA and CDR2 FQGNSA. With 3 bases clipped from V and 2 bases from J, the junction kept 4 bases outside the gene matches. This CDR3 is 17 amino acids long. The CDR3 sequence is CASSFGTSGRVAYEQYF. The CDR3 DNA is TGTGCCAGCAGCTTCGGGACTAGCGGGAGGGTTGCCTACGAGCAGTACTTC.

The chain carries TRBV21-1 and TRBJ1-2. TRBV21-1 is tagged as a pseudogene. CDR3 length: 18 residues. CDR3 sequence reads: CASSSGDCWLTADYGYTF. The DNA of the CDR3 is TGTGCCAGCAGCTCGGGGGACTGTTGGTTAACTGCGGACTATGGCTACACCTTC.

The chain has TRBV7-9 and TRBJ2-3; the D gene is possibly TRBD2 (7 bases). The V and J ends lost 2 bases and 6 bases respectively, with 9 bases between them. Per the germline V gene, CDR1 is SEHNR and CDR2 is FQNEAQ (reference sequence). This CDR3 spans 13 amino acids. The CDR3 spells CASSLRGADTQYF. CDR3 DNA sequence: TGTGCCAGCAGCTTACGGGGGGCGGATACGCAGTATTTT. Variable domain in full (rest from reference TRBV7-9 and TRBJ2-3): DTGVSQNPRHKITKRGQNVTFRCDPISEHNRLYWYRQTLGQGPEFLTYFQNEAQLEKSRLLSDRFSAERPKGSFSTLEIQRTEQGDSAMYLCASSLRGADTQYFGPGTRLTVL.

The genes are TRBV30 and TRBJ1-5; TRBD1 aligns across 10 bases. Per germline, CDR1 GTSNPN and CDR2 SVGIG (reference sequence). V dropped 3 bases and J dropped 5; count of bases not matched to a gene: 4. This CDR3 region has 14 residues. CDR3 DNA sequence: TGTGCCTGGAGGGGGACAGGGGAACATCAGCCCCAGCATTTT. It is translated as CAWRGTGEHQPQHF.

The V call is TRBV7-2, the J call TRBJ1-6; 10 nucleotides line up with TRBD1. CDR1 and CDR2 from the germline V gene are SGHTA and FQGNSA. J gave up 3 bases and V 5 bases, and 4 bases lay outside the gene matches. The CDR3 consists of 16 residues. Written as DNA, the CDR3 is TGTGCCAGCAGCCCGCGGGACAGGGGCTATAATTCACCCCTCCACTTT. Its translation: CASSPRDRGYNSPLHF.

V and J are TRBV3-1 (or the pseudogene TRBV3-2) and TRBJ1-1; 7 nucleotides line up with TRBD1. V trimming: 4 bases; J trimming: 3 bases; junction bases outside the gene matches: 5. Germline V CDR1 and CDR2: LGHDT, YNNKEL (reference sequence). CDR3 length equals 14 residues. The chain's CDR3 is CASSPRDSYTEAFF. For the CDR3, the DNA is TGTGCCAGCAGCCCTCGGGACAGCTACACTGAAGCTTTCTTT.

The chain links TRBV6-5 to TRBJ1-5; 8 bases are shared with TRBD1. Germline assignment: CDR1 MNHEY and CDR2 SVGAGI. V trimming: 4 bases; J trimming: 5 bases; junction bases outside the gene matches: 1. The CDR3 is 13 amino acids. CDR3 coding DNA: TGTGCCAGCAGTTCGGACAGGGATCAGCCCCAGCATTTT. Translation: CASSSDRDQPQHF.

This sequence joins TRBV5-1 and TRBJ2-7, with TRBD1 identical over 11 bases. The V segment lost 2 bases and the J segment 7 bases; nucleotides outside the gene matches: 8. Germline CDR1 and CDR2: SGHRS and YFSETQ. This CDR3 spans 15 amino acids. CDR3 in amino acids: CASSLFGTGGREQYF. The CDR3 DNA sequence: TGCGCCAGCAGCTTATTCGGGACAGGGGGGCGAGAGCAGTACTTC.

The rearrangement links TRBV5-6 to TRBJ1-3; D might be TRBD1 (5 bases). V was shortened by 0 bases and J by 0 bases, with 10 bases between the two germline ends. The CDR3 loop spans 16 amino acids. Germline CDR1 SGHDT, CDR2 YYEEEE. CDR3: CASSLGQLISGNTIYF. The CDR3 nucleotides read TGTGCCAGCAGCTTGGGACAGCTAATCTCTGGAAACACCATATATTTT.

This clone has only a few counts. The chain employs TRBV23-1 and TRBJ1-3, with TRBD1 matching over 9 bases. TRBV23-1 qualifies as an ORF whose function is uncertain. This CDR3 spans 16 amino acids. The V gene end was trimmed by 1 base and the J gene end by 4 bases; junction bases not matched to a gene: 5. For the CDR3, the DNA is TGCGCCAGCAGTCAATTACAGGGGGCGCGGGGAAACACCATATATTTT. Encoded protein: CASSQLQGARGNTIYF.

The chain uses TRBV10-3 and TRBJ2-2; tentative D call: TRBD2 (6 bases). Germline loops: CDR1 ENHRY, CDR2 SYGVKD. The CDR3 runs to 17 residues. Trimming left V 10 bases short and J 1 base short, with 22 bases between. CDR3 loop: CASRWDSERGNTGELFF. The DNA for the CDR3 is TGTGCCAGCAGGTGGGACTCCGAACGGGGGAACACCGGGGAGCTGTTTTTT.

The chain employs TRBV6-1 and TRBJ2-3, with a weak D call TRBD2 (5 bases). Deletions cut 1 base from V and 0 bases from J, with 11 bases between. This CDR3 spans 16 amino acids. Germline loops: CDR1 MNHNS, CDR2 SASEGT. The CDR3 nucleotides read TGTGCCAGCAGTGAAGTTCCGGACTTTAGCACAGATACGCAGTATTTT. Translating it yields CASSEVPDFSTDTQYF.

The chain uses TRBV11-3 and TRBJ2-2, with TRBD1 as a possible D gene (5 bases). The V gene's germline CDR1 is SGHNT and CDR2 YENEEA. The CDR3 extends over 17 amino acids. The V end lost 5 bases, the J end lost 0 bases, and 16 bases lay between the germline ends. CDR3 sequence reads: CASSDSWARANTGELFF. CDR3 nucleotides: TGTGCCAGCAGCGACTCCTGGGCCAGGGCGAACACCGGGGAGCTGTTTTTT.